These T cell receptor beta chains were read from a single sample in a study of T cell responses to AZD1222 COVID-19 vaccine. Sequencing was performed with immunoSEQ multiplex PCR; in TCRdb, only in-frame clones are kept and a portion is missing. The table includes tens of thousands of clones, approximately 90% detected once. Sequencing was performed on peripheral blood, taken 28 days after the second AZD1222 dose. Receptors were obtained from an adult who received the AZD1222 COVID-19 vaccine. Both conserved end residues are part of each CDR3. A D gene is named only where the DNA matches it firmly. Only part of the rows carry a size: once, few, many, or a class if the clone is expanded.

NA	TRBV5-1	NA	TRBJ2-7	CASSATTGSYEQYF	TGCGCCAGCAGCGCGACGACAGGTTCCTACGAGCAGTACTTC
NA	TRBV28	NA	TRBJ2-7	CASSLMTGRSYEQYF	TGTGCCAGCAGCCTTATGACAGGGAGGTCCTACGAGCAGTACTTC
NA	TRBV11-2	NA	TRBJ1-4	CASSLGSTRDEKLFF	TGTGCCAGCAGCTTAGGGTCGACAAGAGACGAAAAACTGTTTTTT
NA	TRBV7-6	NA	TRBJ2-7	CASSPGTRKTYEQYF	TGTGCCAGCAGCCCCGGGACTCGCAAAACCTACGAGCAGTACTTC
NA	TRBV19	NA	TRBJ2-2	CASSIGQGPTGELFF	TGTGCCAGTAGTATCGGGCAGGGGCCCACCGGGGAGCTGTTTTTT
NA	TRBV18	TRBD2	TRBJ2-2	CASSPPAGGNTGELFF	TGTGCCAGCTCACCACCGGCGGGGGGGAACACCGGGGAGCTGTTTTTT
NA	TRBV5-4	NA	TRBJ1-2	CASSFGGKGHGYTF	TGTGCCAGCAGCTTTGGGGGGAAGGGGCATGGCTACACCTTC
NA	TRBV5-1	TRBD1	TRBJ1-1	CASRPYRGGNTEAFF	TGCGCCAGCAGACCTTACAGGGGAGGGAACACTGAAGCTTTCTTT
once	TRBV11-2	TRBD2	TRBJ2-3	CASSFNWAGGRTDTQYF	TGTGCCAGCAGCTTCAACTGGGCGGGGGGGCGCACAGATACGCAGTATTTT
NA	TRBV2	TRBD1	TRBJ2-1	CASSRDRGYNEQFF	TGTGCCAGCAGCCGGGACAGGGGCTACAATGAGCAGTTCTTC
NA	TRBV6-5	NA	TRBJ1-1	CASSSFMGTEAFF	TGTGCCAGCAGCTCGTTTATGGGGACTGAAGCTTTCTTT
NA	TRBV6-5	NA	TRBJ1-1	CASIGGVWTEAFF	TGTGCCAGCATTGGGGGCGTCTGGACTGAAGCTTTCTTT
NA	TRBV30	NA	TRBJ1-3	CAWGRALSGNTIYF	TGTGCCTGGGGGAGAGCGCTCTCTGGAAACACCATATATTTT
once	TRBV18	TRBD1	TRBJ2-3	CASSSQGASSDTQYF	TGTGCCAGCTCGTCACAGGGGGCGAGCTCAGATACGCAGTATTTT
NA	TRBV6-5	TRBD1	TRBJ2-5	CASSLGDSRETQYF	TGTGCCAGCAGTTTGGGGGACAGTAGAGAGACCCAGTACTTC
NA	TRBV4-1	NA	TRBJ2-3	CASSRGTPNTDTQYF	TGCGCCAGCAGCCGTGGGACACCTAACACAGATACGCAGTATTTT
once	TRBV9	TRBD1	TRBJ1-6	CASSVGGQGLSPLHF	TGTGCCAGCAGCGTAGGGGGACAGGGGCTATCACCCCTCCACTTT
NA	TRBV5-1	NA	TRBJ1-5	CASSPGEVFNQPQHF	TGCGCCAGCAGCCCCGGGGAGGTCTTCAATCAGCCCCAGCATTTT
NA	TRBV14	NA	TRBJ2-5	CASSLYARTAQETQYF	TGTGCCAGCAGCCTGTATGCGCGGACAGCACAAGAGACCCAGTACTTC
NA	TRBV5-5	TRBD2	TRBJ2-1	CASSLDPGGEQFF	TGTGCCAGCAGCTTGGATCCGGGAGGGGAGCAGTTCTTC
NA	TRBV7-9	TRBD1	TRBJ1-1	CASSLRQGLEAFF	TGTGCCAGCAGCTTGCGACAGGGATTGGAAGCTTTCTTT
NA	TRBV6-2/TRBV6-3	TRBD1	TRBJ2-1	CASSPDRSSYNEQFF	TGTGCCAGCAGCCCGGACAGGAGCTCCTACAATGAGCAGTTCTTC
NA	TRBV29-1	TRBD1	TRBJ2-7	CSVVLDRVKQYF	TGCAGCGTTGTCTTGGACAGGGTTAAGCAGTACTTC
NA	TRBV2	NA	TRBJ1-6	CASSEAGATHQTLHF	TGTGCCAGCAGTGAAGCGGGGGCAACCCATCAAACCCTCCACTTT
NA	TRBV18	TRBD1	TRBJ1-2	CASSSPTGKNYGYTF	TGTGCCAGCTCATCACCGACAGGGAAGAACTATGGCTACACCTTC
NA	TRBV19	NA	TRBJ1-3	CASGRGGNTIYF	TGTGCCAGCGGGCGTGGGGGAAACACCATATATTTT
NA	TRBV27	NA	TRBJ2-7	CASSLMGFSSYEQYF	TGTGCCAGCAGTTTAATGGGGTTTTCCTCCTACGAGCAGTACTTC
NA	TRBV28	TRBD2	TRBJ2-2	CASSGTSGGSNTGELFF	TGTGCCAGCAGCGGGACTAGCGGGGGCTCGAACACCGGGGAGCTGTTTTTT
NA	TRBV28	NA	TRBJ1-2	CASSSRGAFYGYTF	TGTGCCAGCAGTTCAAGAGGGGCCTTCTATGGCTACACCTTC
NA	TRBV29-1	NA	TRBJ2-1	CSVGQREKGAYNEQFF	TGCAGCGTTGGTCAGAGGGAGAAAGGCGCCTACAATGAGCAGTTCTTC
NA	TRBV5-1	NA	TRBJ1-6	CASSLGLSGDNSPLHF	TGCGCCAGCAGCTTGGGGCTGTCCGGGGATAATTCACCCCTCCACTTT
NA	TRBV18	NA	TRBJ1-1	CASSPPAGNTEAFF	TGTGCCAGCTCACCACCGGCAGGGAACACTGAAGCTTTCTTT